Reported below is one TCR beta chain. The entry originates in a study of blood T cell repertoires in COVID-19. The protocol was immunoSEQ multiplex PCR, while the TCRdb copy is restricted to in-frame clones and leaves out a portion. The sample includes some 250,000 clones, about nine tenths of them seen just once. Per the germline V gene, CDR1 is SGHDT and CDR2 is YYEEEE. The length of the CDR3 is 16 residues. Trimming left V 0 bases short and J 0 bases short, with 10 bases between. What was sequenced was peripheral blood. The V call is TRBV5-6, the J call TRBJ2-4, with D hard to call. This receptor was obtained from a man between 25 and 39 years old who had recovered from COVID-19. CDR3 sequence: CASSLDRGLAKNIQYF. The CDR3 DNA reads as TGTGCCAGCAGCTTGGACCGAGGATTAGCCAAAAACATTCAGTACTTC.